This TCR beta chain was found in a study of T-cell reconstitution after alpha-beta-depleted transplantation in children. The V end was cut by 6 bases, the J end by 2 bases, with 11 bases between. The CDR3 consists of 15 residues. Per the germline V gene, CDR1 is MNHEY and CDR2 is SVGAGI. Construction of the TCRbeta library involved unique molecular identifiers. TCRdb independently ran MiXCR on the PCR reads; one entry per CDR3 protein. The table shows about 110,000 distinct CDR3 sequences, with approximately 10% occurring only once. Many counts were recorded for this clonotype. The source material was PBMCs from the stem cell graft donor, sampled from the stem cell graft. This TCR was sampled from a human donor who donated a stem cell graft to a child with acute lymphoblastic leukemia. V is TRBV6-5 and J is TRBJ2-6; possibly TRBD1 for D (6 bases). CDR3 residues: CASSLRGPGANVLTF. In nucleotides, the CDR3 is TGTGCCAGCAGCCTCAGGGGCCCTGGGGCCAACGTCCTGACTTTC.